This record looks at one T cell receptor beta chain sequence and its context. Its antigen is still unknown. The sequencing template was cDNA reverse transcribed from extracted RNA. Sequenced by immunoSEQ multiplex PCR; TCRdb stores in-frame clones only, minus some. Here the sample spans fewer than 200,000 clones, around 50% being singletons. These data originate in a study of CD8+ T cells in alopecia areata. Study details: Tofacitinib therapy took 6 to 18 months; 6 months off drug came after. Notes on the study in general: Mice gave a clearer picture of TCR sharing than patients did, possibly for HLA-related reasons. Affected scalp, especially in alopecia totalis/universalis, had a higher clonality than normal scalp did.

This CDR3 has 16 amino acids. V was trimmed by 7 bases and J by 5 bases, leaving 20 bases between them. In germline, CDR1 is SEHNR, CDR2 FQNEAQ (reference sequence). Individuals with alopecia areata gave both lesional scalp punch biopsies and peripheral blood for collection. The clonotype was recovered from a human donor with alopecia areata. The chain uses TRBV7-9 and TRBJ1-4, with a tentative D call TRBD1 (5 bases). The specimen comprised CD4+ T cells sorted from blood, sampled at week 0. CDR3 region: CASTSKVREENEKLFF. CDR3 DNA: TGTGCCAGCACCTCGAAGGTCAGGGAGGAAAATGAAAAACTGTTTTTT.